These T cell receptor beta chains were read from a single sample in a study of blood T cell repertoires in COVID-19. TCRdb's table, derived via immunoSEQ multiplex PCR, lists solely in-frame clones and lacks some. The sample includes fewer than 200,000 clones, approximately 82% of them seen just once. Material: peripheral blood. These receptor sequences come from a woman in her 70s who had recovered from COVID-19. The CDR3 runs from the conserved cysteine through the conserved F or W. Each record gives: J gene, CDR3 length, clone size, D gene, V gene, CDR3 protein, CDR3 DNA. A D gene is named only where the DNA matches it firmly. Only part of the rows carry a size: once, few, many, or a class if the clone is expanded.

>TRBJ2-1|15|NA|NA|TRBV2
CATSPLGAPAHEQFF
TGTGCCACCTCTCCCCTGGGGGCCCCGGCCCATGAGCAGTTCTTC
>TRBJ1-5|13|NA|NA|TRBV6-6
CASSPGSNQPQHF
TGTGCCAGCAGCCCAGGATCCAATCAGCCCCAGCATTTT
>TRBJ2-3|14|NA|NA|TRBV7-3
CASSQLGSPDTQYF
TGTGCCAGCAGCCAACTTGGTTCTCCAGATACGCAGTATTTT
>TRBJ1-1|15|NA|NA|TRBV5-1
CASSPRQYQEAEAFF
TGCGCCAGCAGCCCCCGACAGTATCAAGAGGCTGAAGCTTTCTTT
>TRBJ2-2|15|NA|NA|TRBV19
CASSTQEEAGGELFF
TGTGCCAGTAGTACGCAGGAGGAGGCCGGCGGGGAGCTGTTTTTT
>TRBJ1-3|15|NA|NA|TRBV10-3
CAISVAGALGNTIYF
TGTGCCATCAGTGTCGCGGGGGCTCTTGGAAACACCATATATTTT
>TRBJ1-3|15|NA|NA|TRBV7-9
CASSTQGGSGNTIYF
TGTGCCAGCAGCACCCAAGGAGGCTCTGGAAACACCATATATTTT
>TRBJ2-7|15|NA|NA|TRBV6-6
CASSYSGGTSGEQYF
TGTGCCAGCAGTTACTCAGGCGGGACCTCGGGCGAGCAGTACTTC
>TRBJ2-3|16|NA|TRBD1|TRBV9
CASTALGQGPVDTQYF
TGTGCCAGCACCGCTTTGGGACAGGGGCCGGTGGATACGCAGTATTTT
>TRBJ2-1|15|NA|TRBD2|TRBV11-3
CASSLDTGGLGEQFF
TGTGCCAGCAGCTTAGATACGGGGGGATTGGGTGAGCAGTTCTTC
>TRBJ2-4|17|NA|NA|TRBV3-1/TRBV3-2
CASSQDPDYFVGSIQYF
TGTGCCAGCAGCCAAGATCCGGACTATTTTGTAGGCAGCATTCAGTACTTC
>TRBJ2-7|14|NA|NA|TRBV5-1
CASSSQGGYYEQYF
TGCGCCAGCAGCTCCCAGGGAGGATACTACGAGCAGTACTTC
>TRBJ1-4|13|NA|NA|TRBV30
CATQTRNNEKLFF
TGTGCCACTCAAACTAGGAATAATGAAAAACTGTTTTTT
>TRBJ2-3|17|NA|NA|TRBV12-2
CASRSPRGRGLGDTQYF
TGTGCAAGTCGCTCCCCTCGCGGCAGGGGGCTAGGAGATACGCAGTATTTT
>TRBJ2-2|14|NA|NA|TRBV5-1
CASTIGPGYRELFF
TGCGCCAGCACCATTGGCCCAGGGTACCGGGAGCTGTTTTTT
>TRBJ2-7|15|NA|TRBD2|TRBV7-2
CASSPLAALWSEQYF
TGTGCCAGCAGCCCCCTAGCGGCCCTCTGGTCCGAGCAGTACTTC
>TRBJ2-3|15|once|TRBD2|TRBV4-1
CASTPGWGGTDTQYF
TGCGCCAGCACCCCCGGGTGGGGAGGGACAGATACGCAGTATTTT
>TRBJ1-1|15|once|NA|TRBV29-1
CSAASGWGMNTEAFF
TGCAGCGCCGCTTCGGGGTGGGGTATGAACACTGAAGCTTTCTTT
>TRBJ2-1|15|NA|TRBD2|TRBV5-1
CASSLAWTRDNEQFF
TGCGCCAGCAGCTTGGCTTGGACTAGGGACAATGAGCAGTTCTTC
>TRBJ2-3|11|NA|NA|TRBV2
CASTLTDTQYF
TGTGCCAGCACCCTCACAGATACGCAGTATTTT
>TRBJ1-2|14|once|TRBD1|TRBV7-2
CASSLSGGGYGYTF
TGTGCCAGCAGCTTATCAGGGGGCGGCTATGGCTACACCTTC
>TRBJ2-1|17|NA|NA|TRBV7-3
CASRVVPRLRSYNEQFF
TGTGCCAGCAGGGTGGTCCCCCGGCTACGGAGCTACAATGAGCAGTTCTTC
>TRBJ2-7|17|NA|TRBD1|TRBV28
CASSPTPRGPDTYEQYF
TGTGCCAGCAGCCCGACGCCGAGGGGGCCGGACACCTACGAGCAGTACTTC
>TRBJ2-3|17|NA|NA|TRBV18
CASSPGWGLKSTDTQYF
TGTGCCAGCTCACCAGGGTGGGGGCTGAAAAGCACAGATACGCAGTATTTT